This T cell receptor beta chain emerged from a study of beta chain features in type 1 diabetes. Sorted CD4+ subsets: naive, central memory, regulatory, stem cell-like memory (CD45RO/CCR7/CD25/CD127/CD95/CD27 panel). CDR1 is MGHRA, CDR2 YSYEKL, per germline. The CDR3 is 13 amino acids. Details on this clone: The junction shows a germline mismatch at one end, possibly a read error.

Reverse transcription of all isolated RNA meant that expressed TCRB transcripts were sequenced. Some clones are missing from TCRdb's copy, which holds only in-frame ones; the method was immunoSEQ multiplex PCR. The sample lists 250,000 to 350,000 clones, 14% seen once, with about 6.7% in the top ten. This clonotype was obtained from a man aged 25-45 years in good health. Specimen: central memory CD4+ T cells from blood. The rearrangement joins TRBV4-1 to TRBJ2-2; a weak D match, TRBD2 (5 bases). This CDR3 reads CTSSRLKTGELFF. In DNA form, the CDR3 reads TGCACCAGCAGCCGACTAAAGACCGGGGAGCTGTTTTTT.